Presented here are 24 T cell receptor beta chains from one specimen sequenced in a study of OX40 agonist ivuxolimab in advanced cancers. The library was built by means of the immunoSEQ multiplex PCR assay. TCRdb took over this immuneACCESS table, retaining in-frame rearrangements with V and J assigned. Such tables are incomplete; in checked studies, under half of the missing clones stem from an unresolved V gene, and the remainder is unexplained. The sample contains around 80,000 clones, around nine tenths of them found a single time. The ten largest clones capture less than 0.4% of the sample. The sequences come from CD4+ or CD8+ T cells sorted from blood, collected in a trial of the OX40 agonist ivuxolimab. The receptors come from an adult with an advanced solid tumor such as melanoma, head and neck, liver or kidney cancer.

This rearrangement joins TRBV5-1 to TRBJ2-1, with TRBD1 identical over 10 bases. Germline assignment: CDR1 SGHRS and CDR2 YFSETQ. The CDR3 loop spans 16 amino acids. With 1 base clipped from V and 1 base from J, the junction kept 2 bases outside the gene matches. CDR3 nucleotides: TGCGCCAGCAGCTTGAGACAGGGGGCTTCCTACAATGAGCAGTTCTTC. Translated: CASSLRQGASYNEQFF.

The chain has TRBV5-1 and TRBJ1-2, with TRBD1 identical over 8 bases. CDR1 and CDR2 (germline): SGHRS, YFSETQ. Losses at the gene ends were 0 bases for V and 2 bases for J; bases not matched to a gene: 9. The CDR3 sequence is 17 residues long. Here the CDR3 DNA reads TGCGCCAGCAGCTTGGCTCTCATGGGGACAGGCAACTATGGCTACACCTTC. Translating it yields CASSLALMGTGNYGYTF.

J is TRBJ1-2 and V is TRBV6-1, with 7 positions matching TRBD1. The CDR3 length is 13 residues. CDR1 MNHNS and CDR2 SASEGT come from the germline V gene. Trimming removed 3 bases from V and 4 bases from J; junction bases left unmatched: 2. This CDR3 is CASSETGTYGYTF. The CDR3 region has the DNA TGTGCCAGCAGTGAGACAGGGACCTATGGCTACACCTTC.

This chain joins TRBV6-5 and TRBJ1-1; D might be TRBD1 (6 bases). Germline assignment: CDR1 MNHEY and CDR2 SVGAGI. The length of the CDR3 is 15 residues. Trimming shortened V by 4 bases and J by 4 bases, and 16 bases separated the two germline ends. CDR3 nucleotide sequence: TGTGCCAGCAGTTTCCAACAGGGATGGGCCACTGAAGCTTTCTTT. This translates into CASSFQQGWATEAFF.

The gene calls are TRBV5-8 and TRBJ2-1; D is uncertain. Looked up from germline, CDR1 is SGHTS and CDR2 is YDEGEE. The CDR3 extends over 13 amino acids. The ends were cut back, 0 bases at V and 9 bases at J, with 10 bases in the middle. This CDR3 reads CASSLVLGIEQFF. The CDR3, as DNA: TGTGCCAGCAGCTTGGTGTTGGGAATTGAGCAGTTCTTC.

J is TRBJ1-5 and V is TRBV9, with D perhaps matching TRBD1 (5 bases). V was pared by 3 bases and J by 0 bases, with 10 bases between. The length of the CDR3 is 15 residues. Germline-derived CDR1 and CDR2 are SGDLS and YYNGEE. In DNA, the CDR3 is TGTGCCAGCAGCGGAACGGGGGGTAGCAATCAGCCCCAGCATTTT. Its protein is CASSGTGGSNQPQHF.

CDR3 bases: TGTGCCAGCATATTATCAGGGACCGTTGGTCAGCCCCAGCATTTT. Translating gives CASILSGTVGQPQHF. V gene TRBV6-1 combines with J gene TRBJ1-5, with TRBD1 as a possible D gene (5 bases). V lost 7 bases, J lost 6 bases, and 19 bases lay in between. This CDR3 is 15 amino acids long. The germline V gene has CDR1 MNHNS and CDR2 SASEGT.

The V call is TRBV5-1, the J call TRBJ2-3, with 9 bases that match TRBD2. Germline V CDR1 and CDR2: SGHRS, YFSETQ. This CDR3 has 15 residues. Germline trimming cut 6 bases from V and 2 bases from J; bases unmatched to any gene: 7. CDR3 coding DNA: TGCGCCAGCATGATCGGGACTAGCCCCACAGATACGCAGTATTTT. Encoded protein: CASMIGTSPTDTQYF.

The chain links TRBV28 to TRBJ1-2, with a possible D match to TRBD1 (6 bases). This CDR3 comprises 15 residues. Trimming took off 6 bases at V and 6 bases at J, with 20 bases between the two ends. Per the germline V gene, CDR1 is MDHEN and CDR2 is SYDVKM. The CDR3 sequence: CASRLRGAGSDGYTF. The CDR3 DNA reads TGTGCCAGCAGGTTGCGGGGGGCGGGTTCGGATGGCTACACCTTC.

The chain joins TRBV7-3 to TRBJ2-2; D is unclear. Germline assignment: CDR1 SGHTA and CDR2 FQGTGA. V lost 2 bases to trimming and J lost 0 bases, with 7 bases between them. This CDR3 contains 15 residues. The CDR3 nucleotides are TGTGCCAGCAGCTTACTACTGGCGAACACCGGGGAGCTGTTTTTT. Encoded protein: CASSLLLANTGELFF.

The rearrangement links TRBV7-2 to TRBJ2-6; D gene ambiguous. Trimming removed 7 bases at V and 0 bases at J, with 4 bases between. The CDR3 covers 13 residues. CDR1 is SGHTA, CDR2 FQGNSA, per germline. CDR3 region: CASTVSGANVLTF. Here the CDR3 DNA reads TGTGCCAGCACCGTCTCTGGGGCCAACGTCCTGACTTTC.

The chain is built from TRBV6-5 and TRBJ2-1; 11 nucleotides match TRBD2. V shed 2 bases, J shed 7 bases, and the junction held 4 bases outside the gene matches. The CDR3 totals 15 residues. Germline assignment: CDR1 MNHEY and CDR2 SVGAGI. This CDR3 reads CASSYLSGRGNEQFF. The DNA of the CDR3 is TGTGCCAGCAGTTACCTTAGCGGGAGGGGAAATGAGCAGTTCTTC.

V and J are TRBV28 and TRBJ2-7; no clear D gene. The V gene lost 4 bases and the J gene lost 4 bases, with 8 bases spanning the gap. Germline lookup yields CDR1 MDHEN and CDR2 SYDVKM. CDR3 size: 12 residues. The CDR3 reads CASSSERYEQYV. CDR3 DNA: TGTGCCAGCAGTTCTGAGAGATACGAGCAGTACGTC.

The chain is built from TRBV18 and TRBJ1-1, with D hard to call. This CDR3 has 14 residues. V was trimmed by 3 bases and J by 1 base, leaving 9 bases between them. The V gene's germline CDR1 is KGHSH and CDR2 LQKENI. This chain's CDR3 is CASSPLGRNTEAFF. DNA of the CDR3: TGTGCCAGCTCACCTCTCGGGAGGAACACTGAAGCTTTCTTT.

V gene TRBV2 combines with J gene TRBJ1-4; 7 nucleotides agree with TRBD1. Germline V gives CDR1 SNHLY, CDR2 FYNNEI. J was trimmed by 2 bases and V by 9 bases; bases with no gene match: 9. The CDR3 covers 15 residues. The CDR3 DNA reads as TGTGCCAGTTACTTTCAGGGGGGGACTAATGAAAAACTGTTTTTT. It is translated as CASYFQGGTNEKLFF.

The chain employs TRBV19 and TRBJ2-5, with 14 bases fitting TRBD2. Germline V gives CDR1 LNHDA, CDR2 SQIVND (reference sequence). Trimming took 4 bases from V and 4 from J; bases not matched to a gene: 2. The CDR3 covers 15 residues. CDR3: CASSTGTSGGETQYF. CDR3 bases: TGTGCCAGTAGTACAGGGACTAGCGGGGGAGAGACCCAGTACTTC.

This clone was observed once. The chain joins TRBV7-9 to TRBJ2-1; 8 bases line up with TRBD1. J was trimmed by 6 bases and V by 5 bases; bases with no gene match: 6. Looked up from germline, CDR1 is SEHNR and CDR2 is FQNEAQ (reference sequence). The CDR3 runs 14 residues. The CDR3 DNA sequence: TGTGCCAGCAGCCGTCGGACAGGGTCCAATGAGCAGTTCTTC. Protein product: CASSRRTGSNEQFF.

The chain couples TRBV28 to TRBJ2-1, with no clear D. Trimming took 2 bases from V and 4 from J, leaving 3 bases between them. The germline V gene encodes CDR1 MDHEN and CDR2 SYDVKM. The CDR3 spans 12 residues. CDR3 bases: TGTGCCAGCAGTTTAACGTACAATGAGCAGTTCTTC. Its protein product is CASSLTYNEQFF.

The CDR3 sequence: CASSEIGSGLVEKLFF. The CDR3 DNA follows: TGTGCCAGCAGTGAAATTGGCAGCGGGCTAGTTGAAAAACTGTTTTTT. The chain combines TRBV2 with TRBJ1-4; D unclear. The CDR3 extends over 16 amino acids. Trimming shortened V by 2 bases and J by 7 bases, and 17 bases separated the two germline ends. The germline CDR1 and CDR2 sequences are SNHLY and FYNNEI.

CDR3 loop: CASSQERDEQFF. The CDR3 coding sequence is TGTGCCAGCAGCCAGGAGCGGGATGAGCAGTTCTTC. The V call is TRBV7-9, the J call TRBJ2-1; TRBD2 is a possible D gene (6 bases). The length of the CDR3 is 12 residues. V was pared by 5 bases and J by 8 bases, with 10 bases between. From germline, CDR1 is SEHNR and CDR2 FQNEAQ (reference sequence).

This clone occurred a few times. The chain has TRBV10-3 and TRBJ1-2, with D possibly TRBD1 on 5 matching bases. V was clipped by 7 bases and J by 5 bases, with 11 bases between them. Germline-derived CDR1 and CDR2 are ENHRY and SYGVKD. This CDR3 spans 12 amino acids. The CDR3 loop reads CAITETAYGYTF. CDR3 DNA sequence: TGTGCCATCACCGAGACAGCTTATGGCTACACCTTC.

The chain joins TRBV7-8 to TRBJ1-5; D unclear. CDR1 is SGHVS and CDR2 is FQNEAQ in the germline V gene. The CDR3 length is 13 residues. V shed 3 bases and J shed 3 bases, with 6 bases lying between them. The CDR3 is CASSLADNQPQHF. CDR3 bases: TGTGCCAGCAGCTTGGCGGACAATCAGCCCCAGCATTTT.

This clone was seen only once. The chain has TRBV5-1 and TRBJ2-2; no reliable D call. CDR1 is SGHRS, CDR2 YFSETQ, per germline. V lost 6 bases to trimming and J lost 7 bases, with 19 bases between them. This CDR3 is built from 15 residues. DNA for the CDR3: TGCGCCAGCACCCCAGAAAGGCTTTCCGGCGGGGAGCTGTTTTTT. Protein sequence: CASTPERLSGGELFF.

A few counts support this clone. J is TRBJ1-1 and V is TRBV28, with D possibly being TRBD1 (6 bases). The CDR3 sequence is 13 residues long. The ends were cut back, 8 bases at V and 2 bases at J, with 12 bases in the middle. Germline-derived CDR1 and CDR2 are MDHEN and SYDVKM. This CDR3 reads CASRLRGNTEAFF. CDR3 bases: TGTGCCAGCCGACTCAGGGGTAACACTGAAGCTTTCTTT. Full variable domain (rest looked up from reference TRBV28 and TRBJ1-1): DVKVTQSSRYLVKRTGEKVFLECVQDMDHENMFWYRQDPGLGLRLIYFSYDVKMKEKGDIPEGYSVSREKKERFSLILESASTNQTSMYLCASRLRGNTEAFFGQGTRLTVV.